The sequence of this T cell receptor beta chain was determined in a study of blood T cells in healthy people across ages. Germline V CDR1 and CDR2: SGHRS, YFSETQ. V dropped 3 bases and J dropped 5; count of bases not matched to a gene: 8. The CDR3 consists of 16 residues. PCR was performed a second time for 7 to 11 cycles using a sample-barcoded 5' primer and a J-beta primer mix. A single record per CDR3 protein comes from TCRdb applying MiXCR to the 5' RACE reads. Found here are approximately 960,000 distinct CDR3 sequences, approximately 32% of them singletons; the top ten hold around 9.6%. These sequences were also reported in another study, on T cells of mothers and their children.

Sequencing used blood. This chain joins TRBV5-1 and TRBJ2-3; 11 positions agree with TRBD1. This TCR derives from a woman in her 40s in good health. The CDR3 DNA reads as TGCGCCAGCAGCTGGCTGGGGACAGGGGGTCGAGATACGCAGTATTTT. Protein: CASSWLGTGGRDTQYF.